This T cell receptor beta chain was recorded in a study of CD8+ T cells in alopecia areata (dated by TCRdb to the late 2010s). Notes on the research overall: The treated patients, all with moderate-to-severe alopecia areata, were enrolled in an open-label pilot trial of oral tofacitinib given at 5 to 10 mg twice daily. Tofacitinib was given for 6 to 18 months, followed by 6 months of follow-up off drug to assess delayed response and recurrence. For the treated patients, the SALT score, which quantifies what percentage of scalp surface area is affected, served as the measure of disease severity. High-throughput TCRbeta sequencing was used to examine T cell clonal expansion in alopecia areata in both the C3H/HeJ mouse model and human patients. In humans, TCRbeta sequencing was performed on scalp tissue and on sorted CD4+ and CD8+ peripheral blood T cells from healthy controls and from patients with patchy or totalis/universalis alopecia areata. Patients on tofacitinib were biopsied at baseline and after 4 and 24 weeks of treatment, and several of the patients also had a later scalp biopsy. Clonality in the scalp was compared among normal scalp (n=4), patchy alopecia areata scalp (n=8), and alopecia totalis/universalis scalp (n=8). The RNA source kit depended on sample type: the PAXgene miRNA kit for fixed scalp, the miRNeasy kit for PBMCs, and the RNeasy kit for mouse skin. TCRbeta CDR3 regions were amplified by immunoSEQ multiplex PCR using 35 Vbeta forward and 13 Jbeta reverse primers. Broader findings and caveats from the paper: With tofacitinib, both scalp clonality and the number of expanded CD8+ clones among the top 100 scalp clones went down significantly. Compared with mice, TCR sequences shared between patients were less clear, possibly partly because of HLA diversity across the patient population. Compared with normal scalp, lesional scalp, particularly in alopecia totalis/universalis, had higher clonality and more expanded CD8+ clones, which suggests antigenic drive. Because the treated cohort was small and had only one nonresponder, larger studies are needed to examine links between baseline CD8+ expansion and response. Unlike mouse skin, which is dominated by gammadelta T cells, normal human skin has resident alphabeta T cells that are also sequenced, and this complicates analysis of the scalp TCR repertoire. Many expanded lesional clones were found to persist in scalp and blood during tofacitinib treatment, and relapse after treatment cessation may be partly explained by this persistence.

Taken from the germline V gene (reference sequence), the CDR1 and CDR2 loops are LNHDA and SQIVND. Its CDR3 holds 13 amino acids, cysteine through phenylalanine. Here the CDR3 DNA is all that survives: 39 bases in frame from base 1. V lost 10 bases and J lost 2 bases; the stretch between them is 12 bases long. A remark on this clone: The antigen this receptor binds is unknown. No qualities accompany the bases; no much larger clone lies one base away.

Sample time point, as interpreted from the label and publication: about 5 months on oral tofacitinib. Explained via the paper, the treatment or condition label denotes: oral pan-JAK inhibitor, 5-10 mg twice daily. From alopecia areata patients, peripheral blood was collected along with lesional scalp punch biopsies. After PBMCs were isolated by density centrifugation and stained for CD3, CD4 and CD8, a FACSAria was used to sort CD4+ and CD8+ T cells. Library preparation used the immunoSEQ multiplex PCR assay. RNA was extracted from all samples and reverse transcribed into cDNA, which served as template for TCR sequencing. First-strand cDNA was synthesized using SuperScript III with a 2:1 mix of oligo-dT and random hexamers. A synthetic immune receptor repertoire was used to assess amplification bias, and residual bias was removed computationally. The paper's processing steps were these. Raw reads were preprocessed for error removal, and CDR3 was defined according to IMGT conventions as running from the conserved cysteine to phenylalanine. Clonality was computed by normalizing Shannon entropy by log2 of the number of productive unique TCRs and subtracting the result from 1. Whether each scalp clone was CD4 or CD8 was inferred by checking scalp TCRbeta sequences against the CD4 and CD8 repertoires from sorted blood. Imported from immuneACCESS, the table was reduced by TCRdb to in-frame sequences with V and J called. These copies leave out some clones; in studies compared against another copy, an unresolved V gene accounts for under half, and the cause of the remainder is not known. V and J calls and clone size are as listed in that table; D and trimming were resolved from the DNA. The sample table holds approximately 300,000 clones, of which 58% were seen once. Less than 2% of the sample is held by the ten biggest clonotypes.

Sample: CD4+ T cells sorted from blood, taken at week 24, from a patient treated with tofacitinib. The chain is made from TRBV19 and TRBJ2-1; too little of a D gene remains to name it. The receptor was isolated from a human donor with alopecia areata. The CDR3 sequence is CATNPRTYNEQFF. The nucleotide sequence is TGTGCCACTAACCCCAGGACCTACAATGAGCAGTTCTTC.